This TCR beta chain appears in the sequencing data of a study of cytomegalovirus exposure and HLA in healthy donors (dated by TCRdb to the late 2010s). Background for the entire study: An earlier analysis of a few hundred of the donors reported 276 Gb of sequence data and 100 million to 120 million unique TCR beta sequences obtained from about 179 million T cells. The study combined high-throughput TCR immunosequencing, statistical association of individual TCRs with disease status, and machine learning to predict cytomegalovirus infection status. An earlier analysis of roughly 580 of the donors used high-throughput TCR beta sequencing to judge whether each TCR beta V gene segment behaved as functional or pseudogenic. Because of strong linkage in the cohort, five DR-DQ haplotypes were treated as single units for association and clustering. The study used immunosequencing to profile the T cell repertoires of under 700 subjects and linked those repertoires to cytomegalovirus serostatus. Rather than drawing on any new phenotypic data, the later analysis identified candidate immune exposures from TCR beta sequences and the way those sequences occurred across donors. A later analysis re-examined previously published TCR beta repertoires from more than 550 donors and added high-resolution HLA genotyping to investigate patterns of TCR occurrence. The study was designed to test whether signatures of past pathogen exposure could be identified by cataloging public T cell receptors. Approximately 300 gigabases of sequencing data and around 85 million unique TCR sequences made up an early release that covered 500 to 700 HLA-typed donors. Across 300 to 400 genotyped donors of the cohort, an average of approximately 240,000 unique TCR beta nucleotide sequences per donor were sequenced, and 15% to 20% of those sequences were non-productive. Every repertoire in the discovery cohort had been generated on one and the same sequencing platform. Of the 398 genotyped donors, about 84% fell in the genetic ancestry cluster associated with self-reported Caucasian donors. Besides the first cohort of hundreds of subjects, a separate validation cohort made up of roughly 120 different subjects was used. Typing coverage differed by locus: A, B, C, DRB1 and DQB1 were typed in roughly 620-640 donors, DQA1 in roughly 500, DPA1 in over 600, and DPB1 in around 490. Donor age, sex, ethnicity and CMV serostatus were compiled together with the repertoire data. A later genetic analysis took genome-wide SNP genotypes for 398 of the 666 donors and used that subset as a discovery cohort. Both class I and class II loci were covered by HLA typing, at four-digit resolution.

Study-wide findings and limitations: A later genetic analysis reported fewer N-insertions in productive TCRs among donors in an Asian-associated ancestry cluster than the approximately 700-donor mean. Linkage disequilibrium might explain the correlated functional status among segregating V segments, but an unknown experimental factor could not be ruled out. In vitro tests confirmed that a few of the cytomegalovirus-associated TCR beta chains recognize cytomegalovirus antigens. In both the original and validation cohorts, the classifier was reported to diagnose cytomegalovirus status with high specificity and sensitivity. In this cohort, only TCR beta chains were sequenced, and detectable features were limited by the absence of alpha or paired-chain data. In a later analysis, HLA-associated TCR beta chains showed more clonal expansion and lower generation probabilities than non-associated chains that were equally common. In a later analysis, TCR association rates were found to vary across HLA loci, with the most associated TCRs seen for DRB1 alleles and the fewest for HLA-C alleles. Immune exposure information for the cohort was limited to CMV serostatus. At a false discovery rate of 0.05, a later analysis linked about 17,000 TCR beta sequences to specific HLA alleles. A further reported finding was that TCR beta sequences accurately predicted the HLA-A and HLA-B alleles for most subjects in the first cohort. Because some donors lacked HLA typing at each locus, the association tests relied only on the typed subset. An earlier analysis of approximately 590 of the donors showed that most TCR beta V segments appeared in productive rearrangements either about 90% or about 30% of the time, which broadly matched IMGT annotations. Several of the top co-occurrence clusters appeared to be linked to parvovirus B19, influenza, CMV and Epstein-Barr virus, according to a later analysis. Because counts were too low, 15 or so rarely observed V segments, including chromosome 9 orphons, were excluded from the earlier analysis of 587 of the donors. An association between a missense DCLRE1C variant and V-gene and J-gene trimming of TCR beta chains was found in a later genetic analysis and replicated in an independent cohort. The study gave a list of under 200 TCR beta chains associated with cytomegalovirus. According to the authors, the approach could potentially be generalized to other disease states and immunological phenotypes. The 87-base-pair reads could not distinguish some IMGT-functional V segments, including TRBV6-2 and TRBV6-3, so those segments were excluded. The sequencing pipeline was judged likely to have produced a cluster of highly shared sequence variants as a technical artifact. Strong co-occurrence of HLA alleles, especially DR and DQ, made assigning TCR associations to individual alleles difficult. Most TCR sequences were seen in very few donors, while some public TCRs were found in many individuals. Roughly uniform sequencing depth across donors was assumed in presence/absence analyses, although this assumption may not hold. In a later analysis, most CMV-associated TCR beta chains were found to appear HLA-restricted, with HLA associations seemingly driven largely by CMV exposure.

Note on this clone: The specificity of this receptor is unknown. No clone much larger than this one lies a single base away; base qualities are absent.

Inclusive of the bounding cysteine and phenylalanine, the CDR3 is 13 residues long. This entry keeps only the CDR3 DNA: 39 bases, framed from base 1. The germline ends are 8 bases apart after V is trimmed by 3 bases and J by 4 bases. The germline V gene (reference sequence) provides CDR1 LNHDA and CDR2 SQIVND. The cohort comprised several hundred healthy bone marrow donors. Cohort members were all nominally healthy when sampled, although unrecorded immune exposures were likely present. The donor was CMV seropositive and was included in the group of 250 to 300 seropositive cohort members. A peripheral blood sample was collected from each donor, and TCR beta sequencing was performed on peripheral blood mononuclear cells. The Qiagen DNeasy Blood Extraction Kit was used to extract genomic DNA from the blood cell samples. Library method: the immunoSEQ multiplex PCR assay. A mixture of 60 forward primers for TCR Vbeta segments and 13 reverse primers for TCR Jbeta segments was used in the multiplex PCR. The CDR3 region of rearranged TCR beta genes was amplified from genomic DNA with a multiplex PCR assay. On the Illumina HiSeq System, the amplified TCR beta libraries were sequenced as 87-base-pair reads. The study's own analysis went as follows. A later analysis counted approximately 74 million unique TCR beta chains across the 650 to 800 repertoires, and around 9.9 million of these chains were shared by at least two donors. Raw reads were error-corrected and collapsed into unique sequences with a nearest-neighbor algorithm that merged closely related sequences to remove PCR and sequencing errors. CDR3 sequences were aligned to IMGT reference sequences to assign V, D and J gene segments. For a sequence to be retained, a match of at least six nucleotides was required to both a V gene segment and a J gene segment. A rearrangement counted as productive if the CDR3 had no stop codons and remained in frame with V and J, and every other rearrangement counted as non-productive. CDR3 was defined according to IMGT convention as the region running from the second conserved V-encoded cysteine to the conserved J-encoded phenylalanine. The earlier analysis of 500 to 650 of the donors excluded any sequence lacking an unambiguous match to a single V gene segment. An earlier analysis of a few hundred of the donors called V segments functional above 56.7% productive rearrangements and segregating when the between-donor standard deviation exceeded 5%. A statistical classification framework was built to diagnose cytomegalovirus status from the catalog of TCR beta chain sequences. A later analysis assigned V and J genes by comparing TCR nucleotide sequences with IMGT/GENE-DB human TR gene sequences. In a later analysis, CDR3 sequences and most-parsimonious VDJ recombination scenarios were assigned using the TCRdist pipeline. In a later analysis, every TCR beta chain was defined by the combination of its CDR3 amino acid sequence and its V-gene family, and reads without a unique V-gene family were dropped. As a way to deal with suspected cross-contamination and a sequencing artifact, a later analysis dropped hundreds of nucleotide sequences that were highly shared and had low generation probability. In a later analysis, a clonal expansion index for each public chain was calculated from normalized within-repertoire ranks of inferred template counts. In a later analysis, generation probabilities were computed using a VDJ recombination model fitted to out-of-frame rearrangements, and the results were checked against IGoR. Hypergeometric tests were used in a later analysis to score TCR-TCR, TCR-HLA and TCR-CMV co-occurrence, with a repertoire-size bias correction applied to the TCR pairs. A later analysis estimated false discovery rates by permuting HLA or CMV assignments 20 times. In a later analysis, co-occurring TCRs were grouped using DBSCAN, with TCRdist sequence similarity added in when clustering inside HLA-allele-positive subsets. Repertoires with fewer than 30,000 or more than 120,000 public chains were left out of co-occurrence clustering, as were four to six repertoires with anomalous nucleotide sharing. Not all clones reach the TCRdb copy of this immuneACCESS table, which keeps in-frame sequences only. Checked studies attribute under half of the gap to unresolved V genes and leave the rest unexplained. V, J and clone size are taken as reported in that table, and D and trimming were inferred from the DNA itself. The sample has 200,000 or so clones on record, almost 70% of them singletons. Around 2.6% of the sample lies in the top ten.

Rearrangement joined TRBV19 to TRBJ2-3; no D gene is confidently identified. Sequenced: PBMCs. This sequence was found in a man between 40 and 49 years old in good health and CMV-seropositive. The nucleotide sequence is given as TGTGCCAGTAGTATTTCCCAGGCAGATACGCAGTATTTT. Its protein is CASSISQADTQYF. The full variable domain, with segments outside the CDR3 supplied by the reference TRBV19 and TRBJ2-3 proteins, appears as DGGITQSPKYLFRKEGQNVTLSCEQNLNHDAMYWYRQDPGQGLRLIYYSQIVNDFQKGDIAEGYSVSREKKESFPLTVTSAQKNPTAFYLCASSISQADTQYFGPGTRLTVL.